This T cell receptor beta chain derives from a study of CD8 T cells in ankylosing spondylitis (dated by TCRdb to about 2017). As for the study more broadly: The study profiled T cell receptor beta repertoires in healthy donors and ankylosing spondylitis patients to find disease-linked TCR variants. Peripheral blood was sampled, and synovial fluid was also collected from ankylosing spondylitis patients. In total, the full study cohort was made up of roughly 110 healthy donors and some 26 ankylosing spondylitis patients. What the authors observed across the whole study: A CD8+ phenotype was shown by the disease-linked clones, which were found at relatively low frequencies in peripheral blood. Significant enrichment of the disease-linked clones was reported in matched synovial fluid samples from ankylosing spondylitis patients. A TCR beta motif of several highly homologous amino acid variants appeared characteristic of blood from ankylosing spondylitis patients. Some TCR beta motif variants had previously been reported in synovial fluid and blood of reactive arthritis patients, which suggested common disease-initiation mechanisms.

The table lists this clonotype with a count of one. The target of this receptor is not known. Base qualities are missing; no much larger clone stands one base away. One read gives only weak evidence. Trimming costs V 5 bases and J 0 bases, and their ends lie 12 bases apart. The CDR1 and CDR2 encoded by the germline V gene (reference sequence) are MNHEY and SMNVEV. The CDR3 covers 15 residues, taking in both the cysteine and the phenylalanine. The DNA shown is the 45-base CDR3, in frame from base 1. These reads were obtained on an Illumina HiSeq 2500. Quantitative 5'-RACE with molecular barcodes was used to prepare TCR beta libraries. The study's processing was this. To identify disease-linked TCR variants, a new computational method was used, one built on a probabilistic model of VDJ rearrangement. TCRdb trimmed public reads at Q25 via fastp, called clones via MiXCR and kept in-frame beta chains. Duplicate CDR3 protein sequences are folded into a single record with the most common DNA and genes. TCRdb's processing, not the authors' own work, is the source of the V and J calls. The sample table records 100,000 to 150,000 distinct CDR3 sequences; 15% to 20% of these occur just once. Jointly, the top ten make up 33% of the sample.

This sequence uses TRBV27 and TRBJ2-3; TRBD2 might be the D gene, on 6 matching bases. Input material: blood, either unsorted or a sorted T cell fraction (not recorded which). The sequence came from a male donor with ankylosing spondylitis. The CDR3 here reads CASSAGTPSTDTQYF. The bases are TGTGCCAGCAGTGCCGGGACTCCTAGCACAGATACGCAGTATTTT.